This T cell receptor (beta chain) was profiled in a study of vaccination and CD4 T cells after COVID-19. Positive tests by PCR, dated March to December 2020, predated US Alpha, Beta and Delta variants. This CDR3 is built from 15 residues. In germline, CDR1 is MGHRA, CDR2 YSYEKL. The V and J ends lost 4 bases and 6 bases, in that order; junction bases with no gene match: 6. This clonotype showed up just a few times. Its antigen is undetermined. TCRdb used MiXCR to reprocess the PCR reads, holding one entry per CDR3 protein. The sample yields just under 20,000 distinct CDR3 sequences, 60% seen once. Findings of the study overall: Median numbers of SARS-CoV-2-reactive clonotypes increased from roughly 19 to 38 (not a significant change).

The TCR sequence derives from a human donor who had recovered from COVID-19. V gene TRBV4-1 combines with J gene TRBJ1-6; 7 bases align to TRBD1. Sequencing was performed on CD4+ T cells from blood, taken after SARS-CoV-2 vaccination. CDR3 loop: CASSRTGDGNSPLHF. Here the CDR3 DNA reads TGCGCCAGCAGCCGAACAGGGGACGGTAATTCACCCCTCCACTTT.